This entry concerns a single TCR beta chain. Antigen specificity is unknown. This sample is drawn from a study of response to subunit inactivated influenza vaccine. Overall study findings and caveats: Authors suggested that a seasonal influenza vaccination recruits few new T cells each time.

TCRdb ran MiXCR on the RT-PCR reads and lists one entry per CDR3 protein. The data show approximately 530,000 distinct CDR3 sequences, over 10% seen once. This material consisted of PBMCs from blood, taken roughly 46 days after vaccination. The clonotype was recovered from a man aged 45-60 years who received an inactivated influenza vaccine.

The CDR3 DNA is TGTGCCAGCAGCTACTCCTTCGGGGAGCTGTTTTTT. Amino acids: CASSYSFGELFF. The chain has TRBV7-6 and TRBJ2-2; D unresolved. CDR1 and CDR2 (germline): SGHVS, FNYEAQ. The CDR3 has 12 amino acids. The V and J ends lost 4 bases and 7 bases respectively, with 7 bases between them.